What follows are 20 T cell receptor beta chains derived from one specimen sequenced in a study of cytomegalovirus exposure and HLA in healthy donors. PCR was performed using 60 Vbeta and 13 Jbeta primers. Clones were read by immunoSEQ multiplex PCR, and TCRdb kept only the in-frame ones, dropping some. The sample includes 150,000 to 200,000 clones, around 81% of them seen just once. Sequenced sample: PBMCs. The receptors originated from a woman aged 18-29 years in good health and CMV-seropositive.

This sequence joins TRBV13 and TRBJ2-3; a possible D gene is TRBD2 (6 bases). V was shortened by 0 bases and J by 2 bases, with 12 bases between the two germline ends. The germline V gene encodes CDR1 PRHDT and CDR2 FYEKMQ (reference sequence). This CDR3 contains 16 residues. In nucleotides, the CDR3 is TGTGCCAGCAGCTTAGGGGCGGGGTCGTACACAGATACGCAGTATTTT. This gives the protein CASSLGAGSYTDTQYF.

This clone was counted a few times. The CDR3: CASSTGRGGKTQYF. In DNA, the CDR3 is TGTGCCAGTAGTACGGGACGGGGGGGAAAGACCCAGTACTTC. V is TRBV19 and J is TRBJ2-5, with 8 nucleotides matching TRBD2. Trimming cost V 4 bases and J 6 bases; bases outside gene matches: 7. The germline CDR1 and CDR2 sequences are LNHDA and SQIVND (reference sequence). The CDR3 length is 14 residues.

The rearrangement joins TRBV7-9 to TRBJ2-1, with unresolved D. The V and J ends lost 8 bases and 5 bases respectively, with 13 bases between them. The CDR3 contains 13 residues. Germline V gene lookup returns CDR1 SEHNR and CDR2 FQNEAQ (reference sequence). The CDR3 sequence is CASRPGPNNEQFF. CDR3 coding DNA: TGTGCCAGCCGGCCTGGGCCCAACAATGAGCAGTTCTTC.

The chain has TRBV5-6 and TRBJ2-3, with TRBD2 identical over 8 bases. Trimming cost V 4 bases and J 0 bases; bases outside gene matches: 10. Germline CDR1 and CDR2: SGHDT and YYEEEE. The length of the CDR3 is 17 residues. CDR3 nucleotide sequence: TGTGCCAGCAGCCCCCGGGTGGTAGCGGGGAGCACAGATACGCAGTATTTT. As protein: CASSPRVVAGSTDTQYF.

The genes are TRBV11-3 and TRBJ2-7, with D perhaps TRBD2 (5 bases). V was pared by 2 bases and J by 5 bases, with 7 bases between. This CDR3 has 12 residues. The germline CDR1 and CDR2 sequences are SGHNT and YENEEA. In nucleotides, the CDR3 is TGTGCCAGCAGCTTATTCGGGGACGAGCAGTACTTC. Translated, it gives CASSLFGDEQYF.

The CDR3 bases are TGCGCCAGCAGCCAAGGTTCCAGGTTGGGCTACGAGCAGTACTTC. This sequence encodes CASSQGSRLGYEQYF. The V call is TRBV4-1, the J call TRBJ2-7; D is unclear. The CDR3 is 15 residues long. Germline V gene data show CDR1 as MGHRA and CDR2 as YSYEKL. Trimming took off 1 base at V and 3 bases at J, with 13 bases between the two ends.

This clone came up a few times. The chain recombines TRBV9 with TRBJ2-2; maybe TRBD2 (6 bases). The V end lost 2 bases, the J end lost 6 bases, and 14 bases lay between the germline ends. The CDR3 totals 15 residues. CDR1 and CDR2 (germline): SGDLS, YYNGEE. Here the CDR3 DNA reads TGTGCCAGCAGCGTTGGAGCGGGTAAATCCGGGGAGCTGTTTTTT. This sequence encodes CASSVGAGKSGELFF.

The chain has TRBV4-1 and TRBJ1-6; no clear D. This CDR3 region has 16 residues. Germline CDR1 MGHRA, CDR2 YSYEKL. V lost 2 bases and J 3 bases, leaving 11 bases between the germline ends. CDR3 amino acids: CASSQPWPLYNSPLHF. For the CDR3, the DNA is TGCGCCAGCAGCCAACCCTGGCCCCTCTATAATTCACCCCTCCACTTT.

V gene TRBV11-2 combines with J gene TRBJ2-5, with 8 bases aligning to TRBD1. The CDR3 has 15 residues. Per germline, CDR1 SGHAT and CDR2 FQNNGV. V gave up 2 bases and J gave up 2 bases; unmatched junction bases: 4. CDR3 bases: TGTGCCAGCAGCTTAAGGGGACAGGAACAAGAGACCCAGTACTTC. As protein: CASSLRGQEQETQYF. Full variable domain (rest looked up from reference TRBV11-2 and TRBJ2-5): EAGVAQSPRYKIIEKRQSVAFWCNPISGHATLYWYQQILGQGPKLLIQFQNNGVVDDSQLPKDRFSAERLKGVDSTLKIQPAKLEDSAVYLCASSLRGQEQETQYFGPGTRLLVL.

This clone was seen a few times. The V and J genes are TRBV18 and TRBJ1-5; a weak D match, TRBD1 (6 bases). V gave up 1 base and J gave up 5 bases, with 12 bases separating them. Per germline, CDR1 KGHSH and CDR2 LQKENI. This CDR3 is 15 amino acids long. In DNA form, the CDR3 reads TGTGCCAGCTCACCACACCAGGGGCCGGATCAGCCCCAGCATTTT. Amino acid sequence: CASSPHQGPDQPQHF.

The rearrangement links TRBV14 to TRBJ2-5, with D possibly being TRBD2 (5 bases). Germline CDR1 reads SGHDN; CDR2 reads FVKESK. The CDR3 contains 14 residues. Trimming shortened V by 6 bases and J by 2 bases, and 13 bases separated the two germline ends. DNA of the CDR3: TGTGCCAGCAGGCATCCCCCGGGGCAAGAGACCCAGTACTTC. This translates into CASRHPPGQETQYF.

The gene calls are TRBV30 and TRBJ1-5; perhaps TRBD1 as D (5 bases). There are 12 residues in the CDR3. V was pared by 5 bases and J by 7 bases, with 12 bases between. Per germline, CDR1 GTSNPN and CDR2 SVGIG (reference sequence). The CDR3 reads CAWSGGEQPQHF. The CDR3 coding sequence is TGTGCCTGGTCTGGGGGGGAGCAGCCCCAGCATTTT.

The gene calls are TRBV19 and TRBJ1-2; D is unclear. This CDR3 region has 13 residues. Trimming removed 6 bases from V and 4 bases from J, with 12 bases in between. CDR1 and CDR2 (germline): LNHDA, SQIVND (reference sequence). The DNA of the CDR3 is TGTGCCAGTAGGCCGGGAGGATTCTATGGCTACACCTTC. It codes for CASRPGGFYGYTF. Full variable domain (missing parts from reference TRBV19 and TRBJ1-2): DGGITQSPKYLFRKEGQNVTLSCEQNLNHDAMYWYRQDPGQGLRLIYYSQIVNDFQKGDIAEGYSVSREKKESFPLTVTSAQKNPTAFYLCASRPGGFYGYTFGSGTRLTVV.

This clone was detected only a few times. This sequence joins TRBV10-3 and TRBJ2-7; 7 nucleotides match TRBD1. The CDR3 is 14 amino acids. Looked up from germline, CDR1 is ENHRY and CDR2 is SYGVKD. V trimming: 4 bases; J trimming: 2 bases; junction bases outside the gene matches: 5. Here the CDR3 reads CAISGGTDPYEQYF. Here the CDR3 DNA reads TGTGCCATCAGTGGTGGGACAGACCCCTACGAGCAGTACTTC.

This sequence joins TRBV7-9 and TRBJ1-5, with D possibly matching TRBD1 (5 bases). CDR1 SEHNR and CDR2 FQNEAQ come from the germline V gene (reference sequence). V dropped 5 bases and J dropped 1 base, with 12 bases sitting between them. CDR3 length: 15 amino acids. Written as DNA, the CDR3 is TGTGCCAGCAGCCCTGGGGGGGAAAGCAATCAGCCCCAGCATTTT. The encoded protein is CASSPGGESNQPQHF.

The chain employs TRBV4-3 and TRBJ1-6; D remains unclear. Trimming took off 4 bases at V and 4 bases at J, with 11 bases between the two ends. This CDR3 contains 15 residues. In germline, CDR1 is LGHNA, CDR2 YSLEER. The CDR3 protein is CASSLSTGYNSPLHF. CDR3 bases: TGCGCCAGCAGCCTTTCGACGGGGTATAATTCACCCCTCCACTTT.

The chain recombines TRBV7-9 with TRBJ2-2; D is unclear. The germline V gene has CDR1 SEHNR and CDR2 FQNEAQ (reference sequence). CDR3 length: 14 amino acids. The germline V and J ends were trimmed by 2 bases and 4 bases, with 8 bases remaining between them. The CDR3 reads CASSLIGSTGELFF. The CDR3 DNA reads as TGTGCCAGCAGCTTAATTGGCTCCACCGGGGAGCTGTTTTTT.

This clone came up once. This chain's CDR3 is CASGAGANVLTF. The CDR3 bases are TGTGCCTCTGGAGCTGGGGCCAACGTCCTGACTTTC. The rearrangement links TRBV6-4 to TRBJ2-6, with unresolved D. The germline V and J ends were trimmed by 11 bases and 2 bases, with 7 bases remaining between them. The CDR3 runs 12 residues. Per the germline V gene, CDR1 is MRHNA and CDR2 is SNTAGT.

The genes are TRBV21-1 and TRBJ1-2; TRBD1, as called in the table, went unchecked against the DNA. TRBV21-1 is assigned pseudogene status. The CDR3 spans 14 residues. CDR3 protein: CASVRQPLDYGYTF. CDR3 coding DNA: TGTGCCAGCGTCCGACAACCGCTGGACTATGGCTACACCTTC.

V gene TRBV10-1 combines with J gene TRBJ2-3; D possibly corresponds to TRBD1 (6 bases). Germline V gives CDR1 WNHNN, CDR2 SYGVQD (reference sequence). Trimming cost V 0 bases and J 4 bases, with 11 bases left between them. CDR3 length: 15 amino acids. The DNA for the CDR3 is TGCGCCAGCAGTGAGTCCTTACAGGGCCCAGATACGCAGTATTTT. Translation: CASSESLQGPDTQYF.